This passage covers 8 T cell receptor beta chains from one sample sequenced in a study of blood T cell repertoires in COVID-19 (dated by TCRdb to the early 2020s). The library was produced with the immunoSEQ multiplex PCR assay. This is the immuneACCESS table as TCRdb keeps it, with only in-frame sequences that have V and J called. A part of the clones is gone; compared with another copy, unresolved V genes explain less than half, and the rest is unexplained. The sample profile shows roughly 40,000 clones; 76% of them were found once. The leading ten clones occupy more than 7.5% of the sample. The sequenced sample was peripheral blood. The receptor set was obtained from an older man with active or convalescent COVID-19.

At least ten counts were recorded for this clone. The genes are TRBV30 and TRBJ1-1; TRBD1 agrees at 7 bases. The CDR3 has 11 amino acids. The J segment lost 9 bases and the V segment lost 5 bases, leaving 6 bases of the junction unmatched. Germline V gives CDR1 GTSNPN, CDR2 SVGIG (reference sequence). The CDR3 sequence: CAWGTADQAFF. The DNA for the CDR3 is TGTGCCTGGGGGACAGCCGATCAAGCTTTCTTT.

V is TRBV11-3 and J is TRBJ1-1; TRBD1 is a possible D gene (5 bases). CDR1 and CDR2 (germline): SGHNT, YENEEA. Trimming removed 5 bases at V and 7 bases at J, with 11 bases between. The CDR3 sequence is 12 residues long. The DNA for the CDR3 is TGTGCCAGCAGCAAGGGGTTAGATGAAGCTTTCTTT. Protein product: CASSKGLDEAFF.

The sample holds a few counts of this clone. The chain employs TRBV6-5 and TRBJ1-2; TRBD1 matches 10 bases. This CDR3 comprises 13 residues. Germline values: CDR1 MNHEY, CDR2 SVGAGI. V shed 6 bases, J shed 4 bases, and the junction held 2 bases outside the gene matches. CDR3 in DNA: TGTGCCAGCAGGACAGGGGGCCGCTATGGCTACACCTTC. It specifies CASRTGGRYGYTF.

This chain uses TRBV28 with TRBJ2-1; maybe TRBD2 (5 bases). The CDR3 spans 15 residues. The germline V gene encodes CDR1 MDHEN and CDR2 SYDVKM. The V gene lost 6 bases and the J gene lost 4 bases, with 16 bases spanning the gap. The CDR3 nucleotides read TGTGCCAGCAGGGAGGTTTCGGACGGGTACAATGAGCAGTTCTTC. Translating gives CASREVSDGYNEQFF.

A single count supports this clone. V is TRBV6-6 and J is TRBJ2-1; TRBD1 is a possible D gene (6 bases). The germline V gene encodes CDR1 MNHNY and CDR2 SVGAGI (reference sequence). The germline V and J ends were trimmed by 2 bases and 5 bases, with 13 bases remaining between them. The CDR3 contains 15 residues. CDR3: CASSYKQGRHNEQFF. For the CDR3, the DNA is TGTGCCAGCAGTTACAAACAGGGACGCCACAATGAGCAGTTCTTC.

This clone was found once. The V and J genes are TRBV30 and TRBJ2-1, with 7 bases identical to TRBD1. Germline V CDR1 and CDR2: GTSNPN, SVGIG (reference sequence). The CDR3 is 14 residues long. With V trimmed by 2 bases and J by 4 bases, 5 bases remained unmatched. For the CDR3, the DNA is TGTGCCTGGAGTTTAGGGGGCAAATACAATGAGCAGTTCTTC. Residues: CAWSLGGKYNEQFF.

This clone was picked up one time. The rearrangement links TRBV7-8 to TRBJ1-5; 8 bases align to TRBD1. The CDR3 covers 15 residues. Germline lookup yields CDR1 SGHVS and CDR2 FQNEAQ. The V and J ends lost 6 bases and 4 bases, in that order; junction bases with no gene match: 8. The CDR3 loop reads CASSLAGQANQPQHF. CDR3 in DNA: TGTGCCAGCAGTCTAGCGGGACAGGCGAATCAGCCCCAGCATTTT.

The chain carries TRBV6-5 and TRBJ2-6; D ambiguous. The CDR3 length is 15 residues. The V end lost 6 bases, the J end lost 0 bases, and 9 bases lay between the germline ends. CDR1 is MNHEY, CDR2 SVGAGI, per germline. In nucleotides, the CDR3 is TGTGCCAGCAGCGGTTTCACCTCTGGGGCCAACGTCCTGACTTTC. It yields the protein CASSGFTSGANVLTF.